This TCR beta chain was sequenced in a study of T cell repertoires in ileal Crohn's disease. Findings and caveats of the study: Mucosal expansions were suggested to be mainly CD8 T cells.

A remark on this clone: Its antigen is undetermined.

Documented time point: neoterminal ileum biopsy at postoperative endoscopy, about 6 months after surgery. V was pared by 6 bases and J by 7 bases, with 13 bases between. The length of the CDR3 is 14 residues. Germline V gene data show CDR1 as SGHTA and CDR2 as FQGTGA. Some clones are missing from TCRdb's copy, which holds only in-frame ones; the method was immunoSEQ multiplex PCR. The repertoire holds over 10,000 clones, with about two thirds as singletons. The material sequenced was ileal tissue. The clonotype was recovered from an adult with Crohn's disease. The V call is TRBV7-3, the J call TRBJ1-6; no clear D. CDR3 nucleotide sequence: TGTGCCAGCAGTTCCGGGAGTTGGAATTCACCCCTCCACTTT. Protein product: CASSSGSWNSPLHF.